This TCR beta chain was documented in a study of immune evolution from preneoplasia to lung adenocarcinoma. Study results and limitations: Clonality was highest in normal lung, lower in later-stage lesions apparently.

TCRdb's table, derived via immunoSEQ multiplex PCR, lists solely in-frame clones and lacks some. The table has about 4,000 clones, roughly 89% seen once. Between the mid-2010s and the late 2010s, patients underwent resection in Japan or China. Histologic diagnosis was independently verified by two lung pathologists. This clone occurred a few times. Its antigen is still unknown. V was clipped by 0 bases and J by 5 bases, with 15 bases between them. The length of the CDR3 is 15 residues. Germline CDR1 SGDLS, CDR2 YYNGEE. The sequence came from a donor aged 70 or older with lung adenocarcinoma. The sample taken for sequencing was FFPE minimally invasive lung adenocarcinoma tissue. The chain joins TRBV9 to TRBJ2-7; TRBD2 might be the D (6 bases). The CDR3 DNA follows: TGTGCCAGCAGCGTAGAGGGCAGGTGGGAGGACGAGCAGTACTTC. This codes for CASSVEGRWEDEQYF. Full variable domain (outside the CDR3, taken from reference TRBV9 and TRBJ2-7): DSGVTQTPKHLITATGQRVTLRCSPRSGDLSVYWYQQSLDQGLQFLIQYYNGEERAKGNILERFSAQQFPDLHSELNLSSLELGDSALYFCASSVEGRWEDEQYFGPGTRLTVT.